A selection of T cell receptor beta chains follows, all from one sample in a study of T-cell reconstitution after alpha-beta-depleted transplantation in children. TCRdb recomputed calls from the PCR reads with MiXCR, one row per CDR3 protein. The sample lists 250,000 to 300,000 distinct CDR3 sequences; about a tenth were seen once. Sequenced material: PBMCs from the stem cell graft donor, taken from the stem cell graft. These receptors came from a human donor who donated a stem cell graft to a child with SCID. Each CDR3 is given with its conserved first and last residue. A D gene is named only where the DNA matches it firmly. For some rows the clone size is stated as once, few or many, or as a class when expanded; others skip it.

j_call clone_size v_call d_call cdr3_nt cdr3_aa
TRBJ1-6 many TRBV28 . TGTGCCAGCAGCGCGGACAGTAGCTCCTATAATTCACCCCTCCACTTT CASSADSSSYNSPLHF
TRBJ2-7 few TRBV20-1 . TGCAGTGCCAACCGGGACGGGGCCGTGGAGCAGTACTTC CSANRDGAVEQYF
TRBJ2-6 few TRBV15 . TGTGCCACCAGCAGAGATAGGTCGGGTGGGGCCAACGTCCTGACTTTC CATSRDRSGGANVLTF
TRBJ1-1 . TRBV7-9 . TGTGCCAGCAGCCCTGGGACCGATTTGGCTTTCTTT CASSPGTDLAFF
TRBJ1-2 many TRBV12-3/TRBV12-4 . TGTGCCACGATATGGGGGAGGGGCGGCTACACCTTC CATIWGRGGYTF
TRBJ2-7 . TRBV27 . TGTGCCAGCAGGGGAATCGACACGGCCGACTACGAGCAGTACTTC CASRGIDTADYEQYF
TRBJ1-1 few TRBV6-1 . TGTGCCAGCAGTGAACGGGGCAGGGTAAATGAAGCTTTCTTT CASSERGRVNEAFF
TRBJ2-2 few TRBV27 TRBD2 TGTGCCAGCAGTACTAGCGGCACCGGGGAGCTGTTTTTT CASSTSGTGELFF
TRBJ1-2 . TRBV2 . TGTGCCAGCAGTGTTGAGAACTATGGCTACACCTTC CASSVENYGYTF
TRBJ2-6 many TRBV12-3/TRBV12-4 TRBD2 TGTGCCAGCAGCTCGGGGGGATTTGGGGCCAACGTCCTGACTTTC CASSSGGFGANVLTF
TRBJ2-1 few TRBV6-5 TRBD2 TGTGCCAGCAGTTACCCTAGCGGGGGCTACAATGAGCAGTTCTTC CASSYPSGGYNEQFF
TRBJ2-5 few TRBV20-1 TRBD1 TGCAGTGCTCGCGGACAGGGGATAATAGAGACCCAGTACTTC CSARGQGIIETQYF
TRBJ2-5 many TRBV27 TRBD1 TGTGCCAGCAGCCTCGGACAGGCCAGGGAAGAGACCCAGTACTTC CASSLGQAREETQYF
TRBJ1-1 . TRBV10-3 . TGTGCCATCAGTTCCCAAGGGAACACTGAAGCTTTCTTT CAISSQGNTEAFF
TRBJ2-7 few TRBV7-9 . TGTGCCAGCAGGCGTCAGGGGCCCAACCCCTACGAGCAGTACTTC CASRRQGPNPYEQYF
TRBJ2-7 . TRBV7-2 . TGTGCCAGCAGCCCCGAGACAGGCTCCTACGAGCAGTACTTC CASSPETGSYEQYF
TRBJ2-3 many TRBV5-1 . TGCGCCAGCAGCTCTCCGACCACAGATACGCAGTATTTT CASSSPTTDTQYF
TRBJ1-2 few TRBV3-1 TRBD1 TGTGCCAGCAGCCCCGGGGGAGGGGGCGTCTATGGCTACACCTTC CASSPGGGGVYGYTF
TRBJ1-1 . TRBV12-3/TRBV12-4 . TGTGCCAGCAGGTGGGGTAGACAGAGAATGAACACTGAAGCTTTCTTT CASRWGRQRMNTEAFF
TRBJ2-7 few TRBV11-2 TRBD1 TGTGCCAGCAGCTTAGGGACAGGGTACAATTTC CASSLGTGYNF
TRBJ1-6 few TRBV7-2 TRBD1 TGTGCCAGCAGCGTTACAGGGGGCGGCAATTCACCCCTCCACTTT CASSVTGGGNSPLHF
TRBJ2-3 few TRBV4-1 TRBD1 TGCGCCAGCAGCCAGATACAGGGGGGTACGCAGTATTTT CASSQIQGGTQYF
TRBJ1-3 . TRBV5-1 . TGCGCCAGCAGCGCAAACAGCGTCTCTGGAAACACCATATATTTT CASSANSVSGNTIYF
TRBJ2-7 many TRBV29-1 TRBD1 TGCAGCGTTAGACAGGGTCTGGGCGAGCAGTACTTC CSVRQGLGEQYF